This T cell receptor (beta chain) was observed in a study of neurological immune-mediated disorders. Specified time point: longitudinal time-point 3. This clonotype appeared many times. Antigen specificity is unknown. The CDR3 sequence is 16 residues long. The germline V gene has CDR1 LGHNA and CDR2 YSLEER. V dropped 0 bases and J dropped 3 bases, with 12 bases sitting between them. As for the cDNA, it was generated by 5'RACE with 10-nucleotide random UMIs. Every sequencing run drew on 15-18 subjects and yielded over 200 million TCR-beta sequences. TCRdb reanalysed the 5' RACE reads using MiXCR and keeps one entry per CDR3 protein. This sample has about 50,000 distinct CDR3 sequences, with 8% to 9% found just once. Study-level points and caveats: CDR3 amino acid sequences of expanded clones were not shared across subjects, a result suggesting private repertoires in all groups. While HTLV-1-associated myelopathy showed the greatest TCR clonal expansion, multiple sclerosis showed the least, falling below healthy controls.

The V call is TRBV4-3, the J call TRBJ2-1; D gene ambiguous. Input material: PBMCs. This sequence was found in a middle-aged woman in good health. This CDR3 is CASSQELGRNYNEQFF. As DNA, the CDR3 is TGCGCCAGCAGCCAAGAATTAGGACGGAACTACAATGAGCAGTTCTTC.